The TCR beta chain described here comes from a study of CD8+ T cells in alopecia areata. The CDR3 sequence is 13 residues long. Germline V CDR1 and CDR2: SQVTM, ANQGSEA. Trimming took 3 bases from V and 3 from J; bases not matched to a gene: 2. In each case, RNA was isolated and then reverse transcribed into cDNA as the sequencing template. Profiling relied on immunoSEQ multiplex PCR, and the TCRdb table lists in-frame clones only, not all of them. Of hundreds of thousands of clones listed, 67% were seen once; the top ten hold around 1.2%. The chain has TRBV29-1 and TRBJ2-7; 10 bases are a match to TRBD2. This material consisted of CD4+ T cells sorted from blood, taken at week 0. The receptor was isolated from a human donor with alopecia areata. CDR3 in DNA: TGCAGCGTTGAGGCTAGCGGGGGCTACGAGCAGTACTTC. Translation: CSVEASGGYEQYF.